This TCR beta chain came from a study of blood T cell repertoires in COVID-19. Study-level information: The study drew acute and convalescent COVID-19 samples from the United States, Italy and Spain. T cells, B-cell-depleted T cells, or PBMCs supplied cDNA or gDNA.

Original methodology: Reference gene primer amplification gave nucleated cell count estimates. The method was immunoSEQ multiplex PCR; TCRdb's version includes in-frame clones alone and lacks a portion of them. V and J calls and clone size are as listed in that table; D and trimming were resolved from the DNA. Altogether some 190,000 clones are present, 84% being singletons, with the ten largest covering more than 4.5%. Looked up from germline, CDR1 is SNHLY and CDR2 is FYNNEI. V gave up 7 bases and J gave up 4 bases, with 20 bases separating them. The CDR3 has 16 amino acids. The material sequenced was peripheral blood. The rearrangement links TRBV2 to TRBJ2-1, with D perhaps matching TRBD2 (6 bases). The source is a woman in her sixties or seventies with active or convalescent COVID-19. In nucleotides, the CDR3 is TGTGCCAGCACCCGTGGGGGGACCTCAGTGTACAATGAGCAGTTCTTC. The encoded protein is CASTRGGTSVYNEQFF.